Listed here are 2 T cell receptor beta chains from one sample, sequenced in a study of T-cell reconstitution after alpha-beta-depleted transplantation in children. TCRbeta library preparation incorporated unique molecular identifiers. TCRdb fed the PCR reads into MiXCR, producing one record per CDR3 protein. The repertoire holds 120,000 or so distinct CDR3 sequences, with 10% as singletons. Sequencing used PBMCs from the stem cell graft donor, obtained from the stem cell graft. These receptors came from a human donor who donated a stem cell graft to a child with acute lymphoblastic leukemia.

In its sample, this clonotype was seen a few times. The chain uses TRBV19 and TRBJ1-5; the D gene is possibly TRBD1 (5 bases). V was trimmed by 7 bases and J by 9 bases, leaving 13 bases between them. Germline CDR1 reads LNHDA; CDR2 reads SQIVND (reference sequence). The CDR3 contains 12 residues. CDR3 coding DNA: TGTGCCAGTAACGGGGTGGGGCCGCCCCAGCATTTT. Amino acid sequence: CASNGVGPPQHF.

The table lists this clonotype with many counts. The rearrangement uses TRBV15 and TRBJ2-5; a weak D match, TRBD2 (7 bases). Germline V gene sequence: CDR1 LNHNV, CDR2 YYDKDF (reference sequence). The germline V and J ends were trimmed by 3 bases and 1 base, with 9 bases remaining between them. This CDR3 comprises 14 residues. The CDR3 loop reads CATSRRGGQETQYF. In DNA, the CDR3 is TGTGCCACCAGCAGGAGGGGGGGCCAAGAGACCCAGTACTTC.